This is a list of T cell receptor beta chains from one sample in a study of CD8 T cells in ankylosing spondylitis. Each CDR3 protein gets one entry after TCRdb re-called the 5' RACE reads with MiXCR. The sample holds some 120,000 distinct CDR3 sequences, 7% seen once. The sequencing sample was made of blood, either unsorted or a sorted T cell fraction (not recorded which). All receptors come from a male donor with ankylosing spondylitis or in good health (not recorded which). The conserved cysteine and the conserved F or W are not part of the CDR3 here. D genes are given only for firm matches.

TRBV14	TRBJ1-2	-	ASSQGFGANYGYT
TRBV28	TRBJ1-5	-	ASSSPGGNQPQH
TRBV3-1	TRBJ2-5	-	ASSQVSDMQETQY
TRBV15	TRBJ1-5	-	ATSAFGGVPQPQH
TRBV7-8	TRBJ2-1	TRBD2	ASSLLRTSGSYNEQF
TRBV20-1	TRBJ1-5	TRBD1	SAWTGGNQPQH
TRBV2	TRBJ2-1	TRBD1	ASSGSDRGLDEQF
TRBV10-3	TRBJ1-4	-	AISGGRTTNEKLF
TRBV5-6	TRBJ2-3	-	ASSRPRGDYTDTQY
TRBV3-1	TRBJ2-5	-	ASSHRRQETQY
TRBV7-6	TRBJ2-3	-	ASSQDPGEGDTQY
TRBV27	TRBJ2-2	-	ASSPRQATGELF
TRBV20-1	TRBJ1-2	-	SASRGGANYGYT
TRBV7-2	TRBJ2-3	TRBD2	ASSPPGTSLDTQY
TRBV29-1	TRBJ2-3	TRBD2	SVVSGAHGTQY
TRBV5-1	TRBJ2-1	TRBD2	ASSSIAGEIWNEQF
TRBV28	TRBJ1-1	TRBD1	ASSVNLGTGDYTEAF
TRBV10-3	TRBJ1-5	-	ASRTGEGQPQH
TRBV20-1	TRBJ2-3	TRBD2	SAPLAGGSDTQY
TRBV4-1	TRBJ2-1	TRBD2	ASSQVEGRAIGNEQF
TRBV14	TRBJ2-5	-	ASSQDNGRRAY
TRBV5-1	TRBJ2-5	-	ASSLGPGMAQY
TRBV5-1	TRBJ1-2	-	ASSPNKYGYT
TRBV6-4	TRBJ1-1	-	ASSDSSRSF
TRBV19	TRBJ1-5	-	ASSIEARQPQH
TRBV5-1	TRBJ1-1	TRBD1	ASSLEGQGALGTEAF
TRBV6-2/TRBV6-3	TRBJ2-7	-	ASSYSGVDEQY
TRBV20-1	TRBJ2-2	TRBD2	SARDSAGGTNTGELF
TRBV5-7	TRBJ1-2	-	ASSLDLLNYGYT
TRBV12-3/TRBV12-4	TRBJ1-2	TRBD1	ASTDRGRRGYT
TRBV28	TRBJ1-6	TRBD1	ASSRGQGANSPLH
TRBV30	TRBJ1-5	-	ASSRGGDQPQH
TRBV20-1	TRBJ1-2	TRBD1	SARQGARYGYT
TRBV5-1	TRBJ2-7	-	ASSLGSHTYEQY
TRBV24-1	TRBJ2-7	-	ATSDHAGAYEQY
TRBV7-9	TRBJ2-3	-	ASSLAGKGQY
TRBV7-2	TRBJ2-1	TRBD2	ASSITSAGSYNEQF
TRBV9	TRBJ2-1	-	ASSVAAQTYNEQF
TRBV25-1	TRBJ2-7	-	ASSLSFTDEQY
TRBV12-3/TRBV12-4	TRBJ2-1	-	ASSPMSSQVEF
TRBV5-1	TRBJ1-1	-	ASSLNAGSNTEAF
TRBV6-6	TRBJ1-2	-	ASSPRGGNYGYT
TRBV10-3	TRBJ1-1	-	AISDGGATEAF
TRBV27	TRBJ1-5	TRBD1	ASSPLTGATSNQPQH
TRBV7-2	TRBJ2-1	TRBD2	ASSLSTSEYNEQF
TRBV29-1	TRBJ2-6	TRBD1	SVAGQGSSGANVLT
TRBV20-1	TRBJ2-7	-	SARIAGYEQY
TRBV12-3/TRBV12-4	TRBJ2-7	-	ASTSTLNEQY